The T cell receptor beta chain under discussion was sequenced for a study of blood T cell repertoires in COVID-19 (TCRdb year 2020). For context, the study as a whole: Samples from collaborators originated in the United States, Italy and Spain and spanned both the acute and convalescent phases of COVID-19. The prospective study material was composed of cDNA or gDNA derived from T cells, B-cell-depleted T cells, or PBMCs. Subjects who had been exposed to COVID-19, were actively infected with it, or had recovered from it provided the deeply sampled blood TCRbeta repertoires that made up the dataset. The repertoires were released in a freely available public database meant as a resource for research on the immune response to SARS-CoV-2. Samples were obtained from the ongoing ImmuneRACE study (first 160 participants) and from some 1,200 subjects provided by 6 global collaborators. Nearly every sample came with metadata listing a de-identified subject ID, COVID-19 status, age in years and sex. HLA class I and class II types, where available, came from metadata supplied by the sample provider rather than from assay-based typing. What the study reported, not specific to this receptor: Clinical and demographic metadata were provided uncurated, with the amount varying by source and participant.

For this clone: The target of this receptor is not known. Base quality data are lacking; no much larger clone is found one base away.

The collaborating institutions used their own protocols to collect whole blood in K2EDTA tubes. Collaborator samples were shipped for TCRbeta analysis as frozen whole blood, isolated PBMCs, or DNA extracted from either sample type. The immunoSEQ Assay, a bias-controlled multiplex PCR, was used to amplify TCRbeta CDR3 regions from genomic DNA. Turning to the authors' computational methods: Within the assay, amplification of reference gene primers was used to estimate how many nucleated cells each sample contained. To quantify the absolute abundance of each unique TCRbeta CDR3 rearrangement, sequence reads were collapsed and filtered. Productive Simpson clonality was computed per sample as the square root of Simpson's diversity index over productive rearrangements. Not all clones reach the TCRdb copy of this immuneACCESS table, which keeps in-frame sequences only. Checked studies attribute under half of the gap to unresolved V genes and leave the rest unexplained. V and J calls and clone size are those listed in that table; D and trimming were worked out from the DNA. This sample is represented by over 300,000 clones; around 87% of them were singletons. The leading ten clones occupy about 6.8% of the sample.

The sequence was collected from a man aged 18 to 29 with active or convalescent COVID-19. Sequencing was carried out using peripheral blood.

The bases are TGTGCCAGCGGGGGGTCGTCGACCCAGTACTTC. It translates as CASGGSSTQYF. The chain couples TRBV6-5 to TRBJ2-5; a tentative D match to TRBD2 spans 6 bases. Taken from the germline V gene, the CDR1 and CDR2 loops are MNHEY and SVGAGI. A distance of 11 bases separates the germline ends of V and J, which lose 8 bases and 7 bases respectively. The CDR3 runs 11 amino acids, cysteine and phenylalanine included. Solely the CDR3 DNA is kept, with 33 bases framed from the first base.